The entry below gives a single T cell receptor (beta chain) sequence along with its context. The antigen remains undetermined. Both 60 Vbeta primers and 13 Jbeta primers went into the PCR. Sequenced by immunoSEQ multiplex PCR; TCRdb stores in-frame clones only, minus some. This table has roughly 150,000 clones, over 70% appearing once. These data originate in a study of cytomegalovirus exposure and HLA in healthy donors. Regarding the study as a whole: Altogether, some 170 TCR beta chains were recorded as cytomegalovirus-associated.

The CDR3 extends over 16 amino acids. CDR1 and CDR2 (germline): MDHEN, SYDVKM. V lost 5 bases to trimming and J lost 4 bases; unmatched junction nucleotides: 7. This chain links TRBV28 with TRBJ2-6; 8 bases agree with TRBD1. The clonotype comes from a male donor in good health and CMV-seronegative. Sequencing was carried out using PBMCs. CDR3 in DNA: TGTGCCAGCAGTACACCCCCAGGGGGCGGGGCCAACGTCCTGACTTTC. Protein product: CASSTPPGGGANVLTF. Filled out from reference TRBV28 and TRBJ2-6, the complete variable domain reads DVKVTQSSRYLVKRTGEKVFLECVQDMDHENMFWYRQDPGLGLRLIYFSYDVKMKEKGDIPEGYSVSREKKERFSLILESASTNQTSMYLCASSTPPGGGANVLTFGAGSRLTVL.